These T cell receptor beta chains were read from a single sample in a study of Ad26.COV2.S vaccination and SARS-CoV-2 variants. TCRdb keeps only in-frame clones here, not all; method: immunoSEQ multiplex PCR. The sample includes roughly 680,000 clones, roughly nine tenths seen only once; the top ten take over 1.3%. The material was peripheral blood, obtained in a trial of Ad26.COV2.S vaccine versus placebo. These receptors were obtained from a person between 18 and 60 years old who received the Ad26.COV2.S COVID-19 vaccine or a placebo. Each CDR3 is given with its conserved first and last residue. Fields, in order: clone size, J gene, D gene, V gene, CDR3 DNA, CDR3 protein. The D gene is left open where the match is weak. The listing skips clone size in some rows; elsewhere it reads once, few, many or a size class.

>once|TRBJ2-7|TRBD1|TRBV9
TGTGCCAGCAGCCCCAGGACAGGGTCCTACGAGCAGTACTTC
CASSPRTGSYEQYF
>NA|TRBJ1-5|NA|TRBV6-1
TGTGCCAGCAGTGACAGTAATCAGCCCCAGCATTTT
CASSDSNQPQHF
>NA|TRBJ1-2|NA|TRBV29-1
TGCAGCGTTGAAAGTAACCGCTATGGCTACACCTTC
CSVESNRYGYTF
>NA|TRBJ2-3|NA|TRBV19
TGTGCCAGTAGCCACACCACAGTGGCGGGGAGCACAGATACGCAGTATTTT
CASSHTTVAGSTDTQYF
>NA|TRBJ2-2|TRBD2|TRBV7-2
TGTGCCAGCAGCTTACAGCCTAGCGGGGGGGCCGGGGAGCTGTTTTTT
CASSLQPSGGAGELFF
>NA|TRBJ2-3|NA|TRBV7-2
TGTGCCAGCAGCCCGATAGCAGGGAACACAGATACGCAGTATTTT
CASSPIAGNTDTQYF
>NA|TRBJ2-5|NA|TRBV2
TGTGCCAGCAGTGAAGCGGCCACGGGGGCAGAGACCCAGTACTTC
CASSEAATGAETQYF
>NA|TRBJ1-3|NA|TRBV5-1
TGCGCCAGCAGCTTGGATACGGGGCCTGGAAACACCATATATTTT
CASSLDTGPGNTIYF
>NA|TRBJ2-5|NA|TRBV7-3
TGTGCCAGCAGCGGGACCACTCAAGAGACCCAGTACTTC
CASSGTTQETQYF
>NA|TRBJ1-4|NA|TRBV5-1
TGCGCCAGCAGCCAGGGAACCGCAACTAATGAAAAACTGTTTTTT
CASSQGTATNEKLFF
>once|TRBJ1-5|NA|TRBV6-5
TGTGCCAGCAGTCGAATACAGGGAGACAATCAGCCCCAGCATTTT
CASSRIQGDNQPQHF
>NA|TRBJ2-4|NA|TRBV13
TGTGCCAGCAGCCTGAGGGAGAGTGGAGCCAAAAACATTCAGTACTTC
CASSLRESGAKNIQYF
>NA|TRBJ1-2|NA|TRBV25-1
TGTGCCAGCAGTGAAACCGGCAGATATAACTATGGCTACACCTTC
CASSETGRYNYGYTF
>NA|TRBJ2-7|NA|TRBV29-1
TGCAGCGTTGAAGATACAACCCGCTACGAGCAGTACTTC
CSVEDTTRYEQYF
>NA|TRBJ1-2|NA|TRBV18
TGTGCCAGCTCACCGTCGCACCAGAACTATGGCTACACCTTC
CASSPSHQNYGYTF
>NA|TRBJ2-1|TRBD2|TRBV19
TGTGCCAGTAGAGGACAAGCGGGAGGGCCGTACAATGAGCAGTTCTTC
CASRGQAGGPYNEQFF
>NA|TRBJ2-1|TRBD2|TRBV7-7
TGTGCTAGCAGCTTTGGATGGGAGGGCTACAATGAGCAGTTCTTC
CASSFGWEGYNEQFF
>NA|TRBJ1-2|NA|TRBV2
TGTGCCGGACAGACGGGCTACGCTAACTATGGCTACACCTTC
CAGQTGYANYGYTF
>NA|TRBJ2-5|NA|TRBV12-3/TRBV12-4
TGTGCCAGCAGTTTACTGGCGGAAGAGACCCAGTACTTC
CASSLLAEETQYF
>once|TRBJ1-1|NA|TRBV19
TGTGCCAGTAGCGACCAAACTTACACTGAAGCTTTCTTT
CASSDQTYTEAFF
>NA|TRBJ1-1|TRBD1|TRBV7-2
TGTGCCAGCAGCTTAGGACAGGGGACCACTGAAGCTTTCTTT
CASSLGQGTTEAFF
>NA|TRBJ2-2|TRBD2|TRBV19
TGTGCCAGTAGTGCCCAACTAGCGGGGGGAAGAAACACCGGGGAGCTGTTTTTT
CASSAQLAGGRNTGELFF
>NA|TRBJ2-5|TRBD2|TRBV6-2/TRBV6-3
TGTGCCAGCAGTTACCCCGGGGAGGGGTGGGAGACCCAGTACTTC
CASSYPGEGWETQYF
>NA|TRBJ2-7|TRBD1|TRBV6-2/TRBV6-3
TGTGCCAGCAGTTTACAGGGGCAGCAGTACTTC
CASSLQGQQYF
>NA|TRBJ1-2|NA|TRBV11-2
TGTGCCAGCAGCCCCCAACGGGGGGTCGGTGGCTACACCTTC
CASSPQRGVGGYTF
>few|TRBJ1-1|NA|TRBV29-1
TGCAGCGTTGTCCGGACAGTGAACACTGAAGCTTTCTTT
CSVVRTVNTEAFF
>NA|TRBJ2-7|TRBD2|TRBV2
TGTGCCAGCAGTGAAGGGCTAGCGGGAGTGTACGAGCAGTACTTC
CASSEGLAGVYEQYF
>NA|TRBJ1-1|NA|TRBV12-5
TGTGCTAGTGGTTCGGGACGCCTTGAAGCTTTCTTT
CASGSGRLEAFF